This T cell receptor (beta chain) was observed in a study of molecular identifiers for immune sequencing clone quantification. A word on this clonotype: This may be a read error, as it is one base from a much larger clone.

After removal of 8 bases from V and 3 bases from J, the junction contained 8 bases not matched to a gene. The CDR3 consists of 16 residues. Germline V lookup: CDR1 MNHEY, CDR2 SVGEGT. Bulk TCR libraries were made with methods that had been previously described and with listed TCR primers. TCRdb redid the calling of the PCR reads with MiXCR, one entry per CDR3 protein. The table has 350,000 or so distinct CDR3 sequences, about a fifth seen once. The V and J genes are TRBV6-2 or TRBV6-3 and TRBJ2-3, with 13 bases that match TRBD2. The specimen sequenced was naive CD8+ T cells from blood, with Jurkat cell RNA spiked in. As for subset: FACS-sorted CD8+CD4-CCR7+CD45RA+ naive T cells. This TCR was sampled from a human donor in good health. Some libraries in this study had Jurkat cell RNA spiked in. As DNA, the CDR3 is TGTGCCAGCGGTCAACTAGCGGGGGGGAGGACAGATACGCAGTATTTT. Amino acid sequence: CASGQLAGGRTDTQYF.